The 5 T cell receptor beta chains given below trace back to one sample, sequenced in a study of T cell changes during pregnancy in multiple sclerosis. Here immunoSEQ multiplex PCR was the method, and the copy in TCRdb shows in-frame clones only, minus some. The table includes approximately 97,000 clones, approximately 90% detected once. Sample: peripheral blood, taken in the second trimester of pregnancy. These receptor sequences come from a female donor in good health, enrolled as a control in a pregnancy study.

This sequence joins TRBV11-3 and TRBJ2-2; possible D gene TRBD1, 5 bases. The CDR3 covers 13 residues. V was cut by 5 bases and J by 4 bases, with 8 bases left in between. Germline assignment: CDR1 SGHNT and CDR2 YENEEA. CDR3 protein: CASSRGVTGELFF. The CDR3 DNA follows: TGTGCCAGCAGCAGGGGTGTCACCGGGGAGCTGTTTTTT.

This clone was counted a few times. The V call is TRBV27, the J call TRBJ1-6, with D uncertain. This CDR3 region has 16 residues. The ends were cut back, 2 bases at V and 8 bases at J, with 16 bases in the middle. The V gene's germline CDR1 is MNHEY and CDR2 SMNVEV (reference sequence). The CDR3 is CASSLRGRARDSPLHF. The CDR3 bases are TGTGCCAGCAGTTTACGGGGTCGGGCAAGGGATTCACCCCTCCACTTT.

The chain employs TRBV4-2 and TRBJ1-4; D might be TRBD1 (6 bases). Between the trimmed V and J ends, which lost 3 bases and 7 bases, there was a span of 9 bases. CDR3 size: 13 residues. Germline assignment: CDR1 LGHNA and CDR2 YNFKEQ. CDR3 loop: CASSQGAVEKLFF. DNA of the CDR3: TGTGCCAGCAGCCAGGGGGCGGTTGAAAAACTGTTTTTT.

V gene TRBV28 combines with J gene TRBJ1-5; TRBD1 might be the D (6 bases). This CDR3 is built from 16 residues. In germline, CDR1 is MDHEN, CDR2 SYDVKM. V was clipped by 2 bases and J by 0 bases, with 11 bases between them. The CDR3: CASSLQGMDSNQPQHF. The CDR3 nucleotides read TGTGCCAGCAGTTTACAGGGGATGGATAGCAATCAGCCCCAGCATTTT.

The chain has TRBV6-5 and TRBJ2-5; 7 bases map to TRBD1. V lost 5 bases, J lost 1 base, and 7 bases stayed unmatched. CDR3 length: 15 amino acids. Germline-derived CDR1 and CDR2 are MNHEY and SVGAGI. The CDR3 spells CASSRRTGVQETQYF. The CDR3 DNA follows: TGTGCCAGCAGTCGGAGGACAGGAGTCCAAGAGACCCAGTACTTC.